The rows below give T cell receptor beta chains drawn from one sample of a study of blood T cell repertoires in COVID-19. Repertoires were generated with immunoSEQ multiplex PCR, while TCRdb's copy carries only in-frame clones and drops some. The sample consists of over 300,000 clones, roughly 90% of them appearing once. The sequencing input was peripheral blood. The receptor set was obtained from a man between 18 and 29 years old who had recovered from COVID-19. Each CDR3 is given without its conserved first and last residue. The order of the fields is CDR3 protein, J gene, V gene, D gene, CDR3 length. D genes are given only for firm matches.

CDR3: ASTHPGSTDTQY
J: TRBJ2-3
V: TRBV25-1
D: -
length: 12

CDR3: ASSFPSGTFEQY
J: TRBJ2-7
V: TRBV7-8
D: TRBD2
length: 12

CDR3: ASSPQTGEQF
J: TRBJ2-1
V: TRBV11-2
D: -
length: 10

CDR3: ASSSQTGGAYGYT
J: TRBJ1-2
V: TRBV5-1
D: TRBD1
length: 13

CDR3: ASSLEGVVAF
J: TRBJ1-1
V: TRBV5-4
D: -
length: 10

CDR3: ASSKDRGRLLTDTQY
J: TRBJ2-3
V: TRBV19
D: TRBD1
length: 15

CDR3: SARMGGEAF
J: TRBJ1-1
V: TRBV20-1
D: -
length: 9

CDR3: ASSWTTDSNQPQH
J: TRBJ1-5
V: TRBV7-6
D: -
length: 13

CDR3: ASSPNRGNTEAF
J: TRBJ1-1
V: TRBV13
D: -
length: 12

CDR3: ASSRGAQGTFGYT
J: TRBJ1-2
V: TRBV19
D: -
length: 13

CDR3: ASSQEYQITGNTIY
J: TRBJ1-3
V: TRBV4-3
D: -
length: 14

CDR3: ASSPPIGRANTEAF
J: TRBJ1-1
V: TRBV18
D: -
length: 14

CDR3: ASSLTGSNYEQY
J: TRBJ2-7
V: TRBV7-2
D: -
length: 12

CDR3: ASSTPGQLTYNEQF
J: TRBJ2-1
V: TRBV19
D: -
length: 14

CDR3: ASSQEAGGPEAF
J: TRBJ1-1
V: TRBV4-1
D: -
length: 12

CDR3: ASSVGPGGGNEQF
J: TRBJ2-1
V: TRBV9
D: -
length: 13

CDR3: ASSQTGSGKTEAF
J: TRBJ1-1
V: TRBV18
D: -
length: 13

CDR3: AISPDRGNYGYT
J: TRBJ1-2
V: TRBV10-3
D: TRBD1
length: 12

CDR3: SVAPQGGNYGYT
J: TRBJ1-2
V: TRBV29-1
D: TRBD1
length: 12

CDR3: ASSLEQGTYEQY
J: TRBJ2-7
V: TRBV11-2
D: TRBD1
length: 12

CDR3: ASSKPSWTSGIMSNEQF
J: TRBJ2-1
V: TRBV28
D: TRBD2
length: 17

CDR3: ASSQAGRGNSPLH
J: TRBJ1-6
V: TRBV6-5
D: -
length: 13

CDR3: ASSASSGLAYYEQY
J: TRBJ2-7
V: TRBV6-2/TRBV6-3
D: TRBD2
length: 14

CDR3: ASRQEFYEQY
J: TRBJ2-7
V: TRBV2
D: -
length: 10

CDR3: ASSFQGTQPQH
J: TRBJ1-5
V: TRBV27
D: -
length: 11

CDR3: ASSQDPGLAGDGTDTQY
J: TRBJ2-3
V: TRBV4-3
D: TRBD2
length: 17

CDR3: ASSFRDRGLHEQF
J: TRBJ2-1
V: TRBV6-5
D: TRBD1
length: 13

CDR3: ASRTGTPQETQY
J: TRBJ2-5
V: TRBV5-1
D: -
length: 12

CDR3: ASSLASRLAGDNEQF
J: TRBJ2-1
V: TRBV27
D: TRBD2
length: 15

CDR3: ASSLYGTQSYEQY
J: TRBJ2-7
V: TRBV6-5
D: -
length: 13

CDR3: ASSVEWDRGNTIY
J: TRBJ1-3
V: TRBV9
D: TRBD1
length: 13

CDR3: ASSLGGLDGYT
J: TRBJ1-2
V: TRBV27
D: -
length: 11

CDR3: AWSAGQGPYEQY
J: TRBJ2-7
V: TRBV30
D: -
length: 12

CDR3: ASLPDRGDMNTEAF
J: TRBJ1-1
V: TRBV19
D: TRBD1
length: 14

CDR3: ATSRDTQGNGELF
J: TRBJ2-2
V: TRBV15
D: TRBD1
length: 13

CDR3: ASSSLGPGETQY
J: TRBJ2-5
V: TRBV2
D: -
length: 12

CDR3: SASNLQASYNEQF
J: TRBJ2-1
V: TRBV20-1
D: -
length: 13

CDR3: ASSPNRDTEAF
J: TRBJ1-1
V: TRBV18
D: -
length: 11

CDR3: ASSLGGSGLAEYNEQF
J: TRBJ2-1
V: TRBV7-6
D: TRBD2
length: 16

CDR3: AISEGEGNPPRYGYT
J: TRBJ1-2
V: TRBV10-3
D: -
length: 15

CDR3: ASSHHGQNQPQH
J: TRBJ1-5
V: TRBV3-1/TRBV3-2
D: -
length: 12

CDR3: ASSQAPQGNSNQPQH
J: TRBJ1-5
V: TRBV4-2
D: TRBD1
length: 15

CDR3: AHTGRTSGNEAANTGELF
J: TRBJ2-2
V: TRBV2
D: TRBD2
length: 18

CDR3: ASSPATGTDNQPQH
J: TRBJ1-5
V: TRBV7-3
D: TRBD1
length: 14

CDR3: ASSQNRGRGETQY
J: TRBJ2-5
V: TRBV18
D: TRBD1
length: 13

CDR3: ASSSHYEQY
J: TRBJ2-7
V: TRBV5-1
D: -
length: 9

CDR3: ASSSGGSGYEQY
J: TRBJ2-7
V: TRBV5-8
D: -
length: 12